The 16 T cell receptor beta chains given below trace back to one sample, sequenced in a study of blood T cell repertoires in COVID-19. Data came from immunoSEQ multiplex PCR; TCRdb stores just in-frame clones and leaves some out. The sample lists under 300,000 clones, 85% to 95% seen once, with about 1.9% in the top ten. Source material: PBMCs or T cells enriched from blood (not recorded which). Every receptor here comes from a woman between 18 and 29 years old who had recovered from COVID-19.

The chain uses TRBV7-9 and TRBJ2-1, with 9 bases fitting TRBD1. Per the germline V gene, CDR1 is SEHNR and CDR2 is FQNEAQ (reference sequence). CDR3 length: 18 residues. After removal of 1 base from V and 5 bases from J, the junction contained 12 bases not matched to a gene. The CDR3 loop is CASSLGLWGQGGNNEQFF. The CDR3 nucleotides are TGTGCCAGCAGCTTAGGATTATGGGGACAGGGAGGAAACAATGAGCAGTTCTTC.

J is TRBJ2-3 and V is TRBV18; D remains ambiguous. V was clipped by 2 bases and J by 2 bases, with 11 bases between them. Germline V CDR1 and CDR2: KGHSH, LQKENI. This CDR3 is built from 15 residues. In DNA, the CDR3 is TGTGCCAGCTCACCAAGCTCGGGTTTCACAGATACGCAGTATTTT. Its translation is CASSPSSGFTDTQYF.

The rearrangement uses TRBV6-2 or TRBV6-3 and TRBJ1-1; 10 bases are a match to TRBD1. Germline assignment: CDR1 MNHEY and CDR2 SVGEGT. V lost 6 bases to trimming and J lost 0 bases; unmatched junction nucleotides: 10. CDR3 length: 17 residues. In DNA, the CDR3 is TGTGCCAGCAGCCCGGGACAGGGGACTGTGGTGAACACTGAAGCTTTCTTT. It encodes CASSPGQGTVVNTEAFF.

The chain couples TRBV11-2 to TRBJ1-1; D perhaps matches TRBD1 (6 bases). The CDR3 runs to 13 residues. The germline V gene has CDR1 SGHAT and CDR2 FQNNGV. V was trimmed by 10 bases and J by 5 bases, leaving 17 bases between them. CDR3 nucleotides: TGTGCCACGACAGTACAGGGCCGGACTGAAGCTTTCTTT. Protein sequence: CATTVQGRTEAFF.

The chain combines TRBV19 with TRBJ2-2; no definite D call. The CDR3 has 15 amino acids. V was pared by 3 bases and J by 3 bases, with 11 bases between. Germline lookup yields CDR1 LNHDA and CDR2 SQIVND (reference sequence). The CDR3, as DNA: TGTGCCAGTAGTATGAGGTACCAACACACCGGGGAGCTGTTTTTT. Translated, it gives CASSMRYQHTGELFF.

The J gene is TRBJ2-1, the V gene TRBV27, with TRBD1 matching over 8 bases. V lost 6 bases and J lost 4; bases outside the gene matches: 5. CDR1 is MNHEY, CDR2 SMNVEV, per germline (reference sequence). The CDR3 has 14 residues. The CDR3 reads CASSRDRPYNEQFF. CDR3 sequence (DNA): TGTGCCAGCAGCCGGGACAGGCCTTACAATGAGCAGTTCTTC.

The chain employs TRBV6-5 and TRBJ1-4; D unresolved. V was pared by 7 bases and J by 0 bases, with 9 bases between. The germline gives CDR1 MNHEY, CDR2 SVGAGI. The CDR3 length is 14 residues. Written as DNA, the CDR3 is TGTGCCAGCACGTTACAGACAACTAATGAAAAACTGTTTTTT. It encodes CASTLQTTNEKLFF.

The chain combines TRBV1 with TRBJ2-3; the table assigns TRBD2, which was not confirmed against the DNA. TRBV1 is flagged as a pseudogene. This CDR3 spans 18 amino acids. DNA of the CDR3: TGCACCAGCAGCCTATACCGCGGACCACTAGGGTGGGCAGATACGCAGTATTTT. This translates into CTSSLYRGPLGWADTQYF.

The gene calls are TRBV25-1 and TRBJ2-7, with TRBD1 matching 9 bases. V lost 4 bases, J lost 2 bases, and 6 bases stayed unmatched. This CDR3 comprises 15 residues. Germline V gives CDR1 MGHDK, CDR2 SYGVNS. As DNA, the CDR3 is TGTGCCAGCAGTGCCGGGACAGGGATGACCTACGAGCAGTACTTC. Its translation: CASSAGTGMTYEQYF.

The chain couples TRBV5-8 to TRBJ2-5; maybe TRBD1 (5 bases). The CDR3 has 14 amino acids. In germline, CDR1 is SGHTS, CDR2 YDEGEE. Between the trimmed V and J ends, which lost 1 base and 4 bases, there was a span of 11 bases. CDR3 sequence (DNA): TGTGCCAGCAGCTTGTTTACAGGCCTAGAGACCCAGTACTTC. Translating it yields CASSLFTGLETQYF. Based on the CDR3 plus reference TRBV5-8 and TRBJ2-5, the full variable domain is EAGVTQSPTHLIKTRGQQATLRCSPISGHTSVYWYQQALGLGLQFLLWYDEGEERNRGNFPPRFSGRQFPNYSSELNVNALELEDSALYLCASSLFTGLETQYFGPGTRLLVL.

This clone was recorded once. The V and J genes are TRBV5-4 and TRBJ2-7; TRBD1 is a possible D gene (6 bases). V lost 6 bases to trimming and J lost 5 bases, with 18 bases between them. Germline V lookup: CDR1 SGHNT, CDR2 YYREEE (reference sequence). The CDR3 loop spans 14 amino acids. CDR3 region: CASMLDSLTHEQYF. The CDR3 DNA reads TGTGCCAGCATGCTGGACAGTTTAACTCACGAGCAGTACTTC.

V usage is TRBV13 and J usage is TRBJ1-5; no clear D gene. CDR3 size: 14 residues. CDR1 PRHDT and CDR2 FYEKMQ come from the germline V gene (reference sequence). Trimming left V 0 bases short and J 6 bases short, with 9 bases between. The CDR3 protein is CASSLGLLSQPQHF. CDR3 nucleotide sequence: TGTGCCAGCAGCTTAGGACTGCTTTCTCAGCCCCAGCATTTT. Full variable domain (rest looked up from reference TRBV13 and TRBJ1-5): AAGVIQSPRHLIKEKRETATLKCYPIPRHDTVYWYQQGPGQDPQFLISFYEKMQSDKGSIPDRFSAQQFSDYHSELNMSSLELGDSALYFCASSLGLLSQPQHFGDGTRLSIL.

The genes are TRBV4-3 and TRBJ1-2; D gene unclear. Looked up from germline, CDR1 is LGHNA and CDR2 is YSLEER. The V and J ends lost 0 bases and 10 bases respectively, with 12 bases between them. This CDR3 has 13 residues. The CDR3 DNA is TGCGCCAGCAGCCAAGATCAACGGTCGGTCTACACCTTC. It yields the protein CASSQDQRSVYTF.

The CDR3 DNA follows: TGTGCCAGCAGTGAACTCGGGAATGGGGGGAAAGATGGCTACACCTTC. This sequence encodes CASSELGNGGKDGYTF. The rearrangement links TRBV6-1 to TRBJ1-2; tentatively, D is TRBD1 (5 bases). V was trimmed by 2 bases and J by 6 bases, leaving 19 bases between them. Germline CDR1 and CDR2: MNHNS and SASEGT. This CDR3 contains 16 residues.

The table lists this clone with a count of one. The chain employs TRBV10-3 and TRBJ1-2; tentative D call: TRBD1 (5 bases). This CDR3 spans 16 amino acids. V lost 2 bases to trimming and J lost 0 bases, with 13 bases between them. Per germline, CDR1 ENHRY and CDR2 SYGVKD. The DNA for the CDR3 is TGTGCCATCAGTGAGCAGCTACGCAGGGCTAACTATGGCTACACCTTC. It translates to CAISEQLRRANYGYTF.

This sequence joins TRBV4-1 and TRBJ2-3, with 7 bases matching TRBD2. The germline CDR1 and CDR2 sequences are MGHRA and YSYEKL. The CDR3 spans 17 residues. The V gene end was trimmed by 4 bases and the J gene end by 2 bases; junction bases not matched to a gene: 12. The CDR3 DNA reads TGCGCCAGCAGCCGCCTCCCTGCGGGGGACCCCACAGATACGCAGTATTTT. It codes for CASSRLPAGDPTDTQYF.